These 20 T cell receptor beta chains came from one sample sequenced in a study of blood T cell repertoires in COVID-19 (dated by TCRdb to the early 2020s). Library preparation used the immunoSEQ multiplex PCR assay. This immuneACCESS table, as held by TCRdb, lists in-frame sequences with V and J called but not all clones. Of the missing ones, under half trace to an unresolved V gene in checked studies; the others have no known cause. For this sample the table gives 15,000 to 25,000 clones, of which 88% were detected only once. The ten largest make up 11% of the sample. Sequenced input: peripheral blood. Every receptor here comes from a human donor in a cohort sampled during active COVID-19.

The V call is TRBV10-2, the J call TRBJ2-3; the match to TRBD2 covers 13 bases. CDR1 WSHSY and CDR2 SAAADI come from the germline V gene. V shed 8 bases, J shed 4 bases, and the junction held 6 bases outside the gene matches. The CDR3 loop spans 15 amino acids. The CDR3 loop reads CASSWTSGGPDTQYF. The CDR3 region has the DNA TGCGCCAGCTCCTGGACTAGCGGGGGCCCAGATACGCAGTATTTT.

This clone has just a few counts. This chain links TRBV6-5 with TRBJ1-3, with TRBD1 identical over 11 bases. CDR1 and CDR2 (germline): MNHEY, SVGAGI. The CDR3 is made up of 15 amino acids. Trimming removed 7 bases from V and 4 bases from J; junction bases left unmatched: 6. CDR3 amino acids: CASIEGQGEGNTIYF. In DNA, the CDR3 is TGTGCCAGCATAGAGGGACAGGGGGAAGGAAACACCATATATTTT.

The chain combines TRBV10-3 with TRBJ2-7, with 7 bases aligning to TRBD1. After removal of 2 bases from V and 2 bases from J, the junction contained 12 bases not matched to a gene. This CDR3 is built from 17 residues. Germline V lookup: CDR1 ENHRY, CDR2 SYGVKD. The CDR3 reads CAISEETGTDITYEQYF. The CDR3 DNA reads as TGTGCCATCAGTGAGGAAACCGGGACAGACATAACCTACGAGCAGTACTTC.

This clone was counted once. The chain carries TRBV4-1 and TRBJ2-7, with 9 bases that match TRBD2. Germline loops: CDR1 MGHRA, CDR2 YSYEKL. This CDR3 region has 17 residues. After removal of 0 bases from V and 3 bases from J, the junction contained 9 bases not matched to a gene. DNA of the CDR3: TGCGCCAGCAGCCAAGACTCTGGTCTAGCGGGGCGCTACGAGCAGTACTTC. It encodes CASSQDSGLAGRYEQYF.

The CDR3 is CASSRGEGQPQHF. In DNA, the CDR3 is TGTGCCAGCAGCCGGGGTGAGGGTCAGCCCCAGCATTTT. The V gene is TRBV6-5, the J gene TRBJ1-5; D not certain. Between the trimmed V and J ends, which lost 6 bases and 6 bases, there was a span of 12 bases. The CDR3 consists of 13 residues. Germline assignment: CDR1 MNHEY and CDR2 SVGAGI.

This clone has just one count. The V gene is TRBV7-9, the J gene TRBJ2-3, with D perhaps matching TRBD1 (5 bases). Germline V gene lookup returns CDR1 SEHNR and CDR2 FQNEAQ (reference sequence). The V end lost 0 bases, the J end lost 5 bases, and 21 bases lay between the germline ends. The CDR3 totals 18 residues. The DNA of the CDR3 is TGTGCCAGCAGCTTAGCCCCCGTACAGTGGGGCCCTGTAGATACGCAGTATTTT. Its translation is CASSLAPVQWGPVDTQYF.

The gene calls are TRBV30 and TRBJ2-3, with TRBD2 matching 9 bases. The trim removed 8 bases at V and 2 bases at J, leaving 11 bases unmatched. The germline V gene encodes CDR1 GTSNPN and CDR2 SVGIG (reference sequence). This CDR3 comprises 15 residues. Written as DNA, the CDR3 is TGTGCCAGCAGCGGGGGACTAGCTACCACAGATACGCAGTATTTT. Translation gives CASSGGLATTDTQYF.

The rearrangement uses TRBV27 and TRBJ1-4; tentatively, D is TRBD1 (6 bases). V lost 3 bases, J lost 7 bases, and 9 bases lay in between. The CDR3 contains 13 residues. The germline gives CDR1 MNHEY, CDR2 SMNVEV (reference sequence). The DNA for the CDR3 is TGTGCCAGCAGTTTGGTAGGGGGTGAAAAACTGTTTTTT. Protein sequence: CASSLVGGEKLFF.

The chain combines TRBV19 with TRBJ2-1; 8 bases are a match to TRBD1. The CDR3 sequence is 14 residues long. Germline V gene sequence: CDR1 LNHDA, CDR2 SQIVND (reference sequence). V was pared by 4 bases and J by 7 bases, with 6 bases of the junction left unmatched. The CDR3 sequence: CASSNQGARNEQFF. The DNA for the CDR3 is TGTGCCAGTAGTAATCAGGGGGCGCGGAATGAGCAGTTCTTC.

This chain links TRBV7-3 with TRBJ2-3; 10 bases fit TRBD2. Looked up from germline, CDR1 is SGHTA and CDR2 is FQGTGA. With 5 bases clipped from V and 2 bases from J, the junction kept 10 bases outside the gene matches. The CDR3 covers 17 residues. CDR3 DNA: TGTGCCAGCAGCCCCTGGACTAGCGGCAGAAACACAGATACGCAGTATTTT. Translation gives CASSPWTSGRNTDTQYF.

The V gene is TRBV6-5, the J gene TRBJ2-2; D is possibly TRBD2 (5 bases). V lost 5 bases, J lost 6 bases, and 7 bases lay in between. This CDR3 has 12 amino acids. Germline V CDR1 and CDR2: MNHEY, SVGAGI. The DNA of the CDR3 is TGTGCCAGCAGTCTGAGGGCCGGGGAGCTGTTTTTT. This codes for CASSLRAGELFF.

The CDR3 sequence: CATSDPTGTEAFF. DNA of the CDR3: TGTGCCACCAGTGATCCGACAGGCACTGAAGCTTTCTTT. This rearrangement joins TRBV24-1 to TRBJ1-1, with D maybe TRBD1 (6 bases). Trimming pared 3 bases from V and 4 bases from J, leaving 8 bases between. The CDR3 loop spans 13 amino acids. Germline lookup yields CDR1 KGHDR and CDR2 SFDVKD.

The gene calls are TRBV6-4 and TRBJ2-1, with unresolved D. The V end lost 0 bases, the J end lost 8 bases, and 11 bases lay between the germline ends. Looked up from germline, CDR1 is MRHNA and CDR2 is SNTAGT. The CDR3 has 14 amino acids. This chain's CDR3 is CASSDSGQVDEQFF. The CDR3, as DNA: TGTGCCAGCAGTGACTCTGGGCAGGTGGATGAGCAGTTCTTC.

This chain uses TRBV2 with TRBJ2-7, with D unclear. The CDR3 extends over 15 amino acids. V was shortened by 5 bases and J by 3 bases, with 17 bases between the two germline ends. The germline gives CDR1 SNHLY, CDR2 FYNNEI. CDR3 in amino acids: CASSIPRQPGYEQYF. The DNA for the CDR3 is TGTGCCAGCAGTATTCCGCGGCAGCCTGGCTACGAGCAGTACTTC.

The rearrangement links TRBV14 to TRBJ2-5; possible D gene TRBD1, 6 bases. This CDR3 is built from 14 residues. V was clipped by 6 bases and J by 4 bases, with 15 bases between them. Germline V gene lookup returns CDR1 SGHDN and CDR2 FVKESK. CDR3: CASSLTTGVETQYF. The CDR3 region has the DNA TGTGCCAGCAGTTTAACGACAGGTGTAGAGACCCAGTACTTC.

This chain uses TRBV6-5 with TRBJ1-1; possible D gene TRBD1, 6 bases. Germline V gene sequence: CDR1 MNHEY, CDR2 SVGAGI. The germline V and J ends were trimmed by 6 bases and 1 base, with 9 bases remaining between them. There are 13 residues in the CDR3. The CDR3 DNA reads as TGTGCCAGCAGCTGGGGACAGAACACTGAAGCTTTCTTT. It codes for CASSWGQNTEAFF.

This clone was seen only once. The V gene is TRBV5-5, the J gene TRBJ2-1; 8 bases match TRBD1. The CDR3 has 15 amino acids. V gave up 3 bases and J gave up 4 bases; unmatched junction bases: 6. Germline V gene sequence: CDR1 SGHKS, CDR2 YYEKEE (reference sequence). CDR3 in DNA: TGTGCCAGCAGCTCTTCCGGGACAGGATACAATGAGCAGTTCTTC. It specifies CASSSSGTGYNEQFF.

The gene calls are TRBV5-6 and TRBJ1-1, with 9 bases lining up with TRBD1. With V trimmed by 2 bases and J by 0 bases, 5 bases remained unmatched. Germline V gene data show CDR1 as SGHDT and CDR2 as YYEEEE. The CDR3 runs 16 residues. The CDR3 nucleotides read TGTGCCAGCAGCTTCCGGACAGGGGCGATGAACACTGAAGCTTTCTTT. It yields the protein CASSFRTGAMNTEAFF.

The genes are TRBV5-1 and TRBJ2-3, with TRBD2 matching 9 bases. CDR3 length equals 14 residues. Germline assignment: CDR1 SGHRS and CDR2 YFSETQ. V lost 5 bases and J lost 4; bases outside the gene matches: 5. CDR3 sequence: CASSPAGGSDTQYF. CDR3 DNA: TGCGCCAGCAGTCCCGCGGGGGGGTCAGATACGCAGTATTTT.

The gene calls are TRBV3-1 (or the pseudogene TRBV3-2) and TRBJ1-2, with 9 bases aligning to TRBD1. The J segment lost 4 bases and the V segment lost 5 bases, leaving 2 bases of the junction unmatched. Germline CDR1 LGHDT, CDR2 YNNKEL (reference sequence). The length of the CDR3 is 13 residues. The CDR3 sequence: CASSETGGYGYTF. The CDR3 bases are TGTGCCAGCAGCGAGACAGGGGGCTATGGCTACACCTTC.